Reported below is one TCR beta chain. This entry comes from a study of T-cell memory formation after mild COVID-19. From the 5' RACE reads, TCRdb called clonotypes with MiXCR, one entry per CDR3 protein. The sample lists over 300,000 distinct CDR3 sequences; roughly 20% were seen once. Germline trimming cut 3 bases from V and 5 bases from J; bases unmatched to any gene: 13. The CDR3 totals 16 residues. The germline CDR1 and CDR2 sequences are MRHNA and SNTAGT. The receptor was derived from a man aged 18 to 30 who had mild COVID-19 (a few samples of this study predate the infection). Cell type and time point are not known. The sample taken for sequencing was PBMCs or a T cell subset sorted from them (not recorded which). This rearrangement joins TRBV6-4 to TRBJ2-7; 7 bases map to TRBD1. CDR3 in amino acids: CASSDPTIRDSHEQYF. CDR3 nucleotides: TGTGCCAGCAGTGATCCGACAATCCGGGACAGCCACGAGCAGTACTTC.